These 22 T cell receptor beta chains were sequenced from one sample in a study of blood T cells in healthy people across ages. It was with a sample-barcoded 5' primer and a J-beta primer mix that a second PCR of about 6 to 12 cycles was run. MiXCR, applied by TCRdb to the 5' RACE reads, yields one record per CDR3 protein. The table lists 1,500,000 or so distinct CDR3 sequences, approximately 39% of them singletons. Sample: blood. These receptors all come from a woman aged 18-35 years in good health.

This chain links TRBV5-5 with TRBJ2-7; D remains ambiguous. The J call may be wrong; the DNA end is better matched by TRBJ2-4. The germline gives CDR1 SGHKS, CDR2 YYEKEE (reference sequence). The length of the CDR3 is 15 residues. DNA for the CDR3: TGTGCCAGCAGCATCACCGCCCGCGGCAAAAACATTCAGTACTTC. The encoded protein is CASSITARGKNIQYF.

There are many counts of this clonotype. This chain uses TRBV29-1 with TRBJ2-1; D may be TRBD2 (6 bases). This CDR3 spans 16 amino acids. The germline V gene encodes CDR1 SQVTM and CDR2 ANQGSEA. V lost 4 bases and J lost 2, with 18 bases in between. Here the CDR3 DNA reads TGCAGCGTTGTGCTCCCCCTAGCGATACCCTACAATGAGCAGTTCTTC. Translation: CSVVLPLAIPYNEQFF.

The sample holds many counts of this clonotype. The V gene is TRBV6-2 or TRBV6-3, the J gene TRBJ1-2; unclear D gene. Trimming left V 0 bases short and J 5 bases short, with 16 bases between. This CDR3 has 16 residues. Germline lookup yields CDR1 MNHEY and CDR2 SVGEGT. CDR3 loop: CASSYSIPGEKYGYTF. The CDR3 nucleotides read TGTGCCAGCAGTTACTCGATTCCGGGCGAGAAATATGGCTACACCTTC.

This CDR3 reads CASSPGFRDSNFQETQYF. CDR3 sequence (DNA): TGCGCCAGCAGCCCTGGTTTCCGGGACAGCAATTTCCAAGAGACCCAGTACTTC. The genes are TRBV5-1 and TRBJ2-5; 7 bases line up with TRBD1. Germline CDR1 SGHRS, CDR2 YFSETQ. V was clipped by 4 bases and J by 1 base; unmatched bases: 16. The CDR3 has 18 amino acids.

This clonotype was seen more than once but under ten times. The chain couples TRBV7-6 to TRBJ2-3, with D possibly TRBD2 on 6 matching bases. CDR1 is SGHVS and CDR2 is FNYEAQ in the germline V gene. The CDR3 contains 13 residues. V was shortened by 8 bases and J by 4 bases, with 13 bases between the two germline ends. The CDR3 reads CASGAGGADTQYF. CDR3 DNA: TGTGCCAGCGGAGCGGGTGGCGCAGATACGCAGTATTTT.

V usage is TRBV23-1 and J usage is TRBJ2-5; D remains ambiguous. TRBV23-1 is identified as an open reading frame with a role that is uncertain. V dropped 0 bases and J dropped 1 base, with 6 bases sitting between them. The CDR3 runs to 14 residues. The CDR3 sequence: CASSQSEPQETQYF. CDR3 DNA: TGCGCCAGCAGTCAATCGGAGCCCCAAGAGACCCAGTACTTC.

CDR3 DNA: TGTGCCAGCAGCCCCTTGGGGACTAGCGGCGGGGATACGCAGTATTTT. This gives the protein CASSPLGTSGGDTQYF. V gene TRBV7-8 combines with J gene TRBJ2-3; TRBD2 matches 11 bases. V trimming: 5 bases; J trimming: 6 bases; junction bases outside the gene matches: 10. The CDR3 contains 16 residues. The germline V gene encodes CDR1 SGHVS and CDR2 FQNEAQ.

This clonotype turned up a few times. The chain has TRBV3-1 and TRBJ1-1; D uncertain. V lost 1 base to trimming and J lost 10 bases, with 16 bases between them. The CDR3 consists of 14 residues. The germline CDR1 and CDR2 sequences are LGHDT and YNNKEL (reference sequence). The DNA for the CDR3 is TGTGCCAGCAGCCAAGTTCAGGTCGGGAGGCGAGCTTTCTTT. Translation: CASSQVQVGRRAFF.

J is TRBJ2-3 and V is TRBV6-5; the D is unclear. This CDR3 contains 14 residues. Germline assignment: CDR1 MNHEY and CDR2 SVGAGI. The V end lost 9 bases, the J end lost 2 bases, and 15 bases lay between the germline ends. The CDR3: CASGLGSHTDTQYF. DNA for the CDR3: TGTGCCAGTGGGTTAGGCTCCCACACAGATACGCAGTATTTT.

The V call is TRBV3-1, the J call TRBJ1-1; TRBD1 aligns across 7 bases. V dropped 1 base and J dropped 8; count of bases not matched to a gene: 1. From germline, CDR1 is LGHDT and CDR2 YNNKEL (reference sequence). This CDR3 has 12 amino acids. CDR3 nucleotide sequence: TGTGCCAGCAGCCAAGGCAGGGGGGAAGCTTTCTTT. As protein: CASSQGRGEAFF.

This chain connects TRBV6-2 or TRBV6-3 to TRBJ2-5; 7 nucleotides align to TRBD1. The germline V gene has CDR1 MNHEY and CDR2 SVGEGT. The ends lost 6 bases at V and 6 bases at J; junction bases unmatched: 13. There are 15 residues in the CDR3. CDR3 loop: CASSLTGTEGKTQYF. CDR3 coding DNA: TGTGCCAGCAGCCTGACCGGGACAGAGGGAAAGACCCAGTACTTC.

This rearrangement joins TRBV20-1 to TRBJ2-1; weak D call: TRBD2 (6 bases). In germline, CDR1 is DFQATT, CDR2 SNEGSKA (reference sequence). Trimming stripped 3 bases from V and 3 bases from J, with 15 bases between. The CDR3 has 15 amino acids. The CDR3 spells CSASVADRNYNEQFF. The CDR3 coding sequence is TGCAGTGCTAGTGTAGCGGACCGAAACTACAATGAGCAGTTCTTC.

The chain has TRBV18 and TRBJ1-2; D is perhaps TRBD1 (5 bases). The CDR3 has 14 residues. From germline, CDR1 is KGHSH and CDR2 LQKENI. Deletions cut 2 bases from V and 4 bases from J, with 11 bases between. Here the CDR3 reads CASSPSGSAYGYTF. As DNA, the CDR3 is TGTGCCAGCTCACCATCAGGGAGCGCCTATGGCTACACCTTC. Full variable domain (missing parts from reference TRBV18 and TRBJ1-2): NAGVMQNPRHLVRRRGQEARLRCSPMKGHSHVYWYRQLPEEGLKFMVYLQKENIIDESGMPKERFSAEFPKEGPSILRIQQVVRGDSAAYFCASSPSGSAYGYTFGSGTRLTVV.

The rearrangement links TRBV28 to TRBJ1-2; perhaps TRBD1 as D (5 bases). Trimming removed 0 bases from V and 7 bases from J, with 18 bases in between. The CDR3 extends over 16 amino acids. Germline V CDR1 and CDR2: MDHEN, SYDVKM. The CDR3 is CASSLWIAGTSSGYTF. The CDR3 DNA reads TGTGCCAGCAGTTTATGGATCGCAGGGACTAGTAGTGGCTACACCTTC.

J is TRBJ2-7 and V is TRBV4-3; D is unresolved. The V end was cut by 1 base, the J end by 7 bases, with 11 bases between. Germline V gene sequence: CDR1 LGHNA, CDR2 YSLEER. The CDR3 totals 13 residues. CDR3 coding DNA: TGCGCCAGCAGCCAAGGCTGGGGTGGTGAGCAGTACTTC. This sequence encodes CASSQGWGGEQYF.

This clonotype was observed a handful of times. This sequence joins TRBV7-2 and TRBJ1-5; D unresolved. Germline values: CDR1 SGHTA, CDR2 FQGNSA. The length of the CDR3 is 16 residues. The germline V and J ends were trimmed by 4 bases and 4 bases, with 17 bases remaining between them. The CDR3 DNA sequence: TGTGCCAGCAGCTATGACGGAGGAGCTCTTAATCAGCCCCAGCATTTT. This sequence encodes CASSYDGGALNQPQHF.

This chain uses TRBV5-1 with TRBJ1-2; 7 bases align to TRBD1. V trimming: 0 bases; J trimming: 2 bases; junction bases outside the gene matches: 4. Germline loops: CDR1 SGHRS, CDR2 YFSETQ. The CDR3 is 15 residues long. The CDR3 protein is CASSLEGTVNYGYTF. In nucleotides, the CDR3 is TGCGCCAGCAGCTTGGAAGGGACAGTCAACTATGGCTACACCTTC.

As to this clonotype: A much larger clonotype is one base distant, so this may be a read error. The CDR3 here is CSARGNQPPHF. The CDR3, as DNA: TGCAGTGCTCGTGGTAATCAGCCCCCGCATTTT. The chain employs TRBV20-1 and TRBJ1-5; D uncertain. Germline loops: CDR1 DFQATT, CDR2 SNEGSKA (reference sequence). There are 11 residues in the CDR3.

This clonotype was found a few times. This chain links TRBV20-1 with TRBJ1-1; weak D call: TRBD1 (5 bases). The CDR3 is made up of 14 amino acids. V lost 0 bases, J lost 4 bases, and 12 bases lay in between. Germline lookup yields CDR1 DFQATT and CDR2 SNEGSKA (reference sequence). The CDR3: CSARDLGGSTEAFF. The CDR3 nucleotides read TGCAGTGCTAGAGATTTGGGGGGTAGCACTGAAGCTTTCTTT.

V and J are TRBV12-3 or TRBV12-4 and TRBJ1-1; 7 bases are shared with TRBD1. V lost 7 bases, J lost 4 bases, and 9 bases stayed unmatched. CDR3 size: 14 residues. In DNA form, the CDR3 reads TGTGCCAGCAAAACGACAGGGTATGGCACTGAAGCTTTCTTT. Protein sequence: CASKTTGYGTEAFF.

This clonotype has only a few counts. The V call is TRBV4-3, the J call TRBJ2-1; 9 bases are a match to TRBD2. After removal of 0 bases from V and 15 bases from J, the junction contained 12 bases not matched to a gene. The germline V gene encodes CDR1 LGHNA and CDR2 YSLEER. This CDR3 contains 15 residues. CDR3 in DNA: TGCGCCAGCAGCCAAGATTGGGCGGGAGGGCTAAGTCCGTTCTTC. Protein sequence: CASSQDWAGGLSPFF.

To note about this clonotype: Just one base apart from a much larger clone, this may be a read error. V is TRBV6-1 and J is TRBJ2-3, with unresolved D. Germline CDR1 reads MNHNS; CDR2 reads SASEGT. The length of the CDR3 is 15 residues. With 8 bases removed from V and 2 bases from J, the gap between germline ends came to 17 bases. The CDR3 spells CASESQAGTTDTQYF. The CDR3 DNA reads TGTGCCAGCGAAAGCCAGGCAGGAACCACAGATACGCAGTATTTT.